A single sample gave rise to the 32 T cell receptor beta chains below, sequenced in a study of long-term antiretroviral therapy in people with HIV (dated by TCRdb to the early 2020s). Sequencing of the TRB variable region was done with the immunoSEQ hsTCRB v3.0 assay at survey level resolution. Drawn from immuneACCESS, this table holds only the in-frame rearrangements with V and J called that TCRdb kept. Clones are partly lost; checked studies trace under half to an unresolved V gene and leave the rest unexplained. For this sample the table gives more than 20,000 clones, of which approximately 90% were detected only once. Together, the top ten hold 4.5% to 5.5% of the sample. Sequences were derived from unsorted PBMCs, sampled 2.6 to 2.8 years after starting antiretroviral therapy. These receptors all stem from a man between 40 and 49 years old with HIV.

The CDR3, as DNA: TGTGCCAGCAGTTACTCGTCGGACTACGAGCAGTACTTC. Translating gives CASSYSSDYEQYF. The rearrangement joins TRBV6-6 to TRBJ2-7; D ambiguous. This CDR3 has 13 amino acids. Trimming left V 0 bases short and J 3 bases short, with 6 bases between. Germline CDR1 is MNHNY and CDR2 is SVGAGI (reference sequence).

The chain recombines TRBV5-6 with TRBJ2-1; D gene uncertain. Germline V gene data show CDR1 as SGHDT and CDR2 as YYEEEE. The CDR3 loop spans 16 amino acids. The V end lost 0 bases, the J end lost 7 bases, and 17 bases lay between the germline ends. The CDR3 protein is CASSLGSRVFGNEQFF. CDR3 coding DNA: TGTGCCAGCAGCTTGGGATCGCGCGTTTTTGGGAATGAGCAGTTCTTC.

The V gene is TRBV28, the J gene TRBJ2-4, with unresolved D. From germline, CDR1 is MDHEN and CDR2 SYDVKM. CDR3 length: 14 residues. V was pared by 9 bases and J by 0 bases, with 12 bases between. The CDR3 nucleotides read TGTGCCAGTCACGAGAGGCTAGCCAAAAACATTCAGTACTTC. Protein: CASHERLAKNIQYF.

The chain has TRBV7-9 and TRBJ2-3; no reliable D call. V dropped 1 base and J dropped 2 bases, with 7 bases sitting between them. The CDR3 runs 14 residues. The germline V gene has CDR1 SEHNR and CDR2 FQNEAQ (reference sequence). This chain's CDR3 is CASSLVGNTDTQYF. Here the CDR3 DNA reads TGTGCCAGCAGCTTAGTTGGCAACACAGATACGCAGTATTTT.

This clone has a single count. The chain combines TRBV7-6 with TRBJ1-5; the D gene is possibly TRBD1 (6 bases). Trimming stripped 0 bases from V and 3 bases from J, with 15 bases between. Germline-derived CDR1 and CDR2 are SGHVS and FNYEAQ. The length of the CDR3 is 17 residues. The CDR3 sequence: CASSLALAGVANQPQHF. The DNA for the CDR3 is TGTGCCAGCAGCTTAGCTCTTGCAGGGGTCGCCAATCAGCCCCAGCATTTT.

The CDR3 bases are TGCGCCAGCAGCTTCCGGACTGATACTAACTATGGCTACACCTTC. Translating it yields CASSFRTDTNYGYTF. The chain couples TRBV5-1 to TRBJ1-2; D not certain. This CDR3 region has 15 residues. Trimming pared 2 bases from V and 0 bases from J, leaving 11 bases between. The V gene's germline CDR1 is SGHRS and CDR2 YFSETQ.

This clone was observed once. The chain combines TRBV19 with TRBJ2-7; 9 nucleotides agree with TRBD1. The CDR3 length is 14 residues. Germline V CDR1 and CDR2: LNHDA, SQIVND (reference sequence). V lost 4 bases, J lost 2 bases, and 3 bases stayed unmatched. Written as DNA, the CDR3 is TGTGCCAGTAGTACCGGGACAGGGACCTACGAGCAGTACTTC. The encoded protein is CASSTGTGTYEQYF.

The chain is built from TRBV2 and TRBJ1-2, with unresolved D. Trimming shortened V by 6 bases and J by 2 bases, and 10 bases separated the two germline ends. Germline V gene sequence: CDR1 SNHLY, CDR2 FYNNEI. The CDR3 runs to 13 residues. CDR3: CASSLRRNYGYTF. DNA for the CDR3: TGTGCCAGCAGCCTAAGACGGAACTATGGCTACACCTTC.

The CDR3 spells CAWSSRGPGFF. The DNA for the CDR3 is TGTGCCTGGAGTTCGAGGGGCCCGGGGTTCTTC. This sequence joins TRBV30 and TRBJ2-1; the D call may be TRBD1 or TRBD2 (5 bases each). This CDR3 has 11 amino acids. Germline values: CDR1 GTSNPN, CDR2 SVGIG (reference sequence). With 2 bases removed from V and 15 bases from J, the gap between germline ends came to 14 bases.

V and J are TRBV10-1 and TRBJ2-7, with TRBD2 matching 8 bases. The CDR3 spans 15 residues. Trimming removed 0 bases from V and 2 bases from J; junction bases left unmatched: 3. Germline CDR1 reads WNHNN; CDR2 reads SYGVQD (reference sequence). The CDR3 sequence: CASSESSGTTYEQYF. CDR3 coding DNA: TGCGCCAGCAGTGAGTCTAGCGGGACTACCTACGAGCAGTACTTC.

This chain joins TRBV28 and TRBJ1-2, with D possibly being TRBD1 (5 bases). Trimming stripped 6 bases from V and 1 base from J, with 15 bases between. Germline V CDR1 and CDR2: MDHEN, SYDVKM. There are 15 residues in the CDR3. The CDR3 sequence is CASSPLQGFNYGYTF. CDR3 in DNA: TGTGCCAGCAGCCCCCTGCAGGGTTTTAACTATGGCTACACCTTC.

The CDR3 nucleotides are TGTGCCAGCAGGGATGGACTAGCGGGAGGGCATAATGAGCAGTTCTTC. Translated, it gives CASRDGLAGGHNEQFF. The chain is built from TRBV11-2 and TRBJ2-1, with 15 bases that match TRBD2. The CDR3 spans 16 residues. Per the germline V gene, CDR1 is SGHAT and CDR2 is FQNNGV. With V trimmed by 6 bases and J by 7 bases, 7 bases remained unmatched.

This clone appeared a few times. The chain couples TRBV19 to TRBJ1-1, with D perhaps matching TRBD1 (5 bases). Germline V lookup: CDR1 LNHDA, CDR2 SQIVND (reference sequence). V gave up 8 bases and J gave up 2 bases, with 15 bases separating them. The CDR3 runs to 14 residues. CDR3 DNA: TGTGCCAGTGCCGGGGGAGGCTTTAACACTGAAGCTTTCTTT. Translating gives CASAGGGFNTEAFF. Variable domain in full (rest from reference TRBV19 and TRBJ1-1): DGGITQSPKYLFRKEGQNVTLSCEQNLNHDAMYWYRQDPGQGLRLIYYSQIVNDFQKGDIAEGYSVSREKKESFPLTVTSAQKNPTAFYLCASAGGGFNTEAFFGQGTRLTVV.

The chain links TRBV4-1 to TRBJ1-5; D remains ambiguous. Deletions cut 4 bases from V and 3 bases from J, with 10 bases between. Per germline, CDR1 MGHRA and CDR2 YSYEKL. CDR3 length: 14 residues. The CDR3 DNA reads as TGCGCCAGCAGCCTCGGTGGACCCAATCAGCCCCAGCATTTT. Protein sequence: CASSLGGPNQPQHF.

This chain uses TRBV28 with TRBJ2-1; 9 nucleotides match TRBD1. This CDR3 spans 16 amino acids. V shed 4 bases, J shed 7 bases, and the junction held 11 bases outside the gene matches. Per the germline V gene, CDR1 is MDHEN and CDR2 is SYDVKM. Here the CDR3 reads CASSSPLGTGWNEQFF. The CDR3, as DNA: TGTGCCAGCAGTTCCCCTCTCGGGACAGGGTGGAATGAGCAGTTCTTC.

This sequence joins TRBV14 and TRBJ1-1; D is unclear. Trimming stripped 3 bases from V and 0 bases from J, with 17 bases between. Germline CDR1 and CDR2: SGHDN and FVKESK. The CDR3 length is 17 residues. The CDR3 loop is CASSQIESRVLNTEAFF. DNA of the CDR3: TGTGCCAGCAGCCAGATTGAATCGCGGGTACTGAACACTGAAGCTTTCTTT.

The chain joins TRBV28 to TRBJ1-3; D unresolved. The CDR3 is 14 residues long. Germline lookup yields CDR1 MDHEN and CDR2 SYDVKM. V was shortened by 4 bases and J by 0 bases, with 7 bases between the two germline ends. DNA of the CDR3: TGTGCCAGCAGTTCCGGGAGCTCTGGAAACACCATATATTTT. Its translation: CASSSGSSGNTIYF.

CDR3: CSVALDRPGYTF. DNA of the CDR3: TGCAGCGTAGCTCTGGACAGGCCCGGCTACACCTTC. The chain carries TRBV29-1 and TRBJ1-2, with 7 bases lining up with TRBD1. Looked up from germline, CDR1 is SQVTM and CDR2 is ANQGSEA. After removal of 6 bases from V and 8 bases from J, the junction contained 9 bases not matched to a gene. The CDR3 contains 12 residues.

This chain uses TRBV5-1 with TRBJ2-1; D is perhaps TRBD1 (5 bases). This CDR3 is built from 19 residues. Between the trimmed V and J ends, which lost 2 bases and 4 bases, there was a span of 25 bases. Germline lookup yields CDR1 SGHRS and CDR2 YFSETQ. The CDR3 DNA follows: TGCGCCAGCAGCTTAACAGGTGGTTTATCCGACCCTTGGTACAATGAGCAGTTCTTC. Translation gives CASSLTGGLSDPWYNEQFF.

V gene TRBV10-3 combines with J gene TRBJ2-3; TRBD2 agrees at 11 bases. V lost 10 bases, J lost 0 bases, and 6 bases stayed unmatched. Germline CDR1 ENHRY, CDR2 SYGVKD. This CDR3 spans 15 amino acids. The CDR3 is CATFPSGRSTDTQYF. In DNA, the CDR3 is TGTGCCACCTTCCCTAGCGGGAGGAGCACAGATACGCAGTATTTT.

V and J are TRBV11-1 and TRBJ2-7; unclear D gene. This CDR3 comprises 11 residues. V shed 2 bases and J shed 5 bases, with 4 bases lying between them. In germline, CDR1 is SGHAT, CDR2 FQDESV (reference sequence). Here the CDR3 DNA reads TGTGCCAGCAGCTTACGGCACGAGCAGTACTTC. Translating gives CASSLRHEQYF.

The chain employs TRBV10-3 and TRBJ1-5; D ambiguous. This CDR3 comprises 13 residues. CDR1 ENHRY and CDR2 SYGVKD come from the germline V gene. The ends were cut back, 2 bases at V and 2 bases at J, with 4 bases in the middle. The CDR3 loop is CAISEMGNQPQHF. As DNA, the CDR3 is TGTGCCATCAGTGAGATGGGCAATCAGCCCCAGCATTTT.

This clone was counted once. The genes are TRBV30 and TRBJ1-4, with unresolved D. V shed 1 base and J shed 1 base, with 4 bases lying between them. The germline gives CDR1 GTSNPN, CDR2 SVGIG (reference sequence). The CDR3 contains 13 residues. The CDR3 nucleotides are TGTGCCTGGAGTGGGTTAACTAATGAAAAACTGTTTTTT. Its translation is CAWSGLTNEKLFF.

This sequence joins TRBV7-9 and TRBJ2-7, with TRBD1 as a possible D gene (5 bases). Per the germline V gene, CDR1 is SEHNR and CDR2 is FQNEAQ (reference sequence). With 5 bases removed from V and 3 bases from J, the gap between germline ends came to 17 bases. CDR3 length equals 15 residues. CDR3 in amino acids: CASSPREGSIYEQYF. CDR3 in DNA: TGTGCCAGCAGCCCCAGGGAAGGTTCCATCTACGAGCAGTACTTC.

The chain links TRBV30 to TRBJ2-1; D is ambiguous. The V gene's germline CDR1 is GTSNPN and CDR2 SVGIG (reference sequence). This CDR3 is built from 14 residues. V was clipped by 0 bases and J by 3 bases, with 9 bases between them. The CDR3 bases are TGTGCCTGGAGTGTCCTAGGGCTCTACAATGAGCAGTTCTTC. Amino acid sequence: CAWSVLGLYNEQFF.

This chain uses TRBV6-4 with TRBJ2-5; 9 bases line up with TRBD1. V lost 5 bases to trimming and J lost 5 bases; unmatched junction nucleotides: 9. The CDR3 loop spans 15 amino acids. Germline CDR1 reads MRHNA; CDR2 reads SNTAGT. This CDR3 reads CASSPPGQGRETQYF. The CDR3 DNA is TGTGCCAGCAGTCCTCCGGGACAGGGCAGGGAGACCCAGTACTTC.

This sequence joins TRBV7-3 and TRBJ1-1; maybe TRBD1 (6 bases). With 5 bases removed from V and 6 bases from J, the gap between germline ends came to 19 bases. The CDR3 consists of 15 residues. Germline loops: CDR1 SGHTA, CDR2 FQGTGA. The CDR3 nucleotides are TGTGCCAGCAGCCCGAGGGGGGGTTCCCGCCCTGAAGCTTTCTTT. Amino acids: CASSPRGGSRPEAFF.

This chain uses TRBV7-2 with TRBJ2-2; 7 nucleotides match TRBD2. Germline V gene data show CDR1 as SGHTA and CDR2 as FQGNSA. After removal of 1 base from V and 3 bases from J, the junction contained 5 bases not matched to a gene. This CDR3 has 16 residues. The CDR3, as DNA: TGTGCCAGCAGCTTAGTTATGGGGGGGGACACCGGGGAGCTGTTTTTT. Amino acid sequence: CASSLVMGGDTGELFF.

This chain joins TRBV12-2 and TRBJ2-7; the DNA was not compared with TRBD1, the D call given in the table. TRBV12-2 is designated a pseudogene. The CDR3 extends over 11 amino acids. The CDR3 is CAGKQGHEQYF. The DNA for the CDR3 is TGTGCAGGGAAACAGGGCCACGAGCAGTACTTC.

The chain uses TRBV30 and TRBJ1-6; 8 nucleotides agree with TRBD1. J lost 6 bases, V lost 8 bases, and 6 bases had no gene match. The germline V gene encodes CDR1 GTSNPN and CDR2 SVGIG (reference sequence). CDR3 length equals 13 residues. CDR3 in DNA: TGTGCCCTCCAGGACAGGGCTAATTCACCCCTCCACTTT. Its protein is CALQDRANSPLHF.

V and J are TRBV11-3 and TRBJ2-2; 8 bases match TRBD1. This CDR3 contains 15 residues. Germline V gene sequence: CDR1 SGHNT, CDR2 YENEEA. With 6 bases clipped from V and 4 bases from J, the junction kept 7 bases outside the gene matches. CDR3: CASRPGTGGTGELFF. The CDR3 nucleotides read TGTGCCAGCAGACCGGGGACAGGAGGCACCGGGGAGCTGTTTTTT.

This rearrangement joins TRBV5-1 to TRBJ1-3, with D possibly TRBD1 on 6 matching bases. Trimming removed 4 bases from V and 0 bases from J, with 14 bases in between. The germline V gene encodes CDR1 SGHRS and CDR2 YFSETQ. The CDR3 runs 16 residues. CDR3: CASSTGQPDSGNTIYF. CDR3 in DNA: TGCGCCAGCAGCACCGGACAGCCAGACTCTGGAAACACCATATATTTT. Full variable domain (remainder filled in from reference TRBV5-1 and TRBJ1-3): KAGVTQTPRYLIKTRGQQVTLSCSPISGHRSVSWYQQTPGQGLQFLFEYFSETQRNKGNFPGRFSGRQFSNSRSEMNVSTLELGDSALYLCASSTGQPDSGNTIYFGEGSWLTVV.